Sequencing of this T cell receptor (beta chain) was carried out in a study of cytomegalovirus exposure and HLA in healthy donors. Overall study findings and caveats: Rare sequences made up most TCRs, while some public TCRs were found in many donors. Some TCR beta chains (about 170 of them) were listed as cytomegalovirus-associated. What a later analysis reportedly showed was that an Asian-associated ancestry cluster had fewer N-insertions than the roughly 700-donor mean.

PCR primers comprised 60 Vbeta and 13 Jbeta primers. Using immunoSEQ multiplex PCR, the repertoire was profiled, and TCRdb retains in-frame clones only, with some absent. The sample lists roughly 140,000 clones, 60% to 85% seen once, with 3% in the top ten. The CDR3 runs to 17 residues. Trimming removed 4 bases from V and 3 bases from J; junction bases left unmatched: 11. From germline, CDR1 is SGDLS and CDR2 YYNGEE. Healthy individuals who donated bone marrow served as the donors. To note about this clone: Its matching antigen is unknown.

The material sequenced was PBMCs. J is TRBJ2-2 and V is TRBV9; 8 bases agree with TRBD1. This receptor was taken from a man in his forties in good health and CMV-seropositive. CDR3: CASSRATGVAHTGELFF. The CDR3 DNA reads TGTGCCAGCAGCAGGGCGACAGGGGTGGCGCACACCGGGGAGCTGTTTTTT.